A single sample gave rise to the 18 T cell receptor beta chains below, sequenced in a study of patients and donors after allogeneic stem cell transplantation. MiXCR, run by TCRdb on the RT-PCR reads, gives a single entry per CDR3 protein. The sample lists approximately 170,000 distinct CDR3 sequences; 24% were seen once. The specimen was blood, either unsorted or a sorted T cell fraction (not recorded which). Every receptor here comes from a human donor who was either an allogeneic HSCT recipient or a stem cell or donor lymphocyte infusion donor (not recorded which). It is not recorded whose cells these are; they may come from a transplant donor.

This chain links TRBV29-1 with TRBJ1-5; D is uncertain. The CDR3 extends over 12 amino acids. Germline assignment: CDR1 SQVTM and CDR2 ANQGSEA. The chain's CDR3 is CTPGNSNQPQHF. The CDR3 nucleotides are TGCACCCCCGGGAACAGCAATCAGCCCCAGCATTTT.

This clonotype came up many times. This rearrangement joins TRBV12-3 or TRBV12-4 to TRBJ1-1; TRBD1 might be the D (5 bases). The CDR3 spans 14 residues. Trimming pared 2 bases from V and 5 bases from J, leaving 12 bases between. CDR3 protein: CASSLIWGGTEAFF. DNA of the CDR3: TGTGCCAGCAGTTTAATCTGGGGGGGAACTGAAGCTTTCTTT.

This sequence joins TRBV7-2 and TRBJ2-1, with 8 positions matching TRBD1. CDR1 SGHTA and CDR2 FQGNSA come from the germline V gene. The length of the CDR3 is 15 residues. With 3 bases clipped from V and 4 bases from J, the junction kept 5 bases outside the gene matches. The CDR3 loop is CASSFRGHNYNEQFF. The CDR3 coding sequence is TGTGCCAGCAGCTTCAGGGGGCACAATTACAATGAGCAGTTCTTC.

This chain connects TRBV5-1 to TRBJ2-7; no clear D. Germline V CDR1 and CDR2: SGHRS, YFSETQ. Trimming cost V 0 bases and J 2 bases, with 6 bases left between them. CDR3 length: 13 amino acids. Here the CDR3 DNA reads TGCGCCAGCAGCTTGGGTCCTACCTACGAGCAGTACTTC. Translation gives CASSLGPTYEQYF.

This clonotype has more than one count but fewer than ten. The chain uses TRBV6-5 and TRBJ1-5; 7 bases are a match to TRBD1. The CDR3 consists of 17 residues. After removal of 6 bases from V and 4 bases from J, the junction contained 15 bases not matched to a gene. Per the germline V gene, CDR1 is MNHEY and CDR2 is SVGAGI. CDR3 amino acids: CASSGNRRGIGNQPQHF. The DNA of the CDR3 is TGTGCCAGCAGCGGTAACCGCAGGGGGATCGGAAATCAGCCCCAGCATTTT.

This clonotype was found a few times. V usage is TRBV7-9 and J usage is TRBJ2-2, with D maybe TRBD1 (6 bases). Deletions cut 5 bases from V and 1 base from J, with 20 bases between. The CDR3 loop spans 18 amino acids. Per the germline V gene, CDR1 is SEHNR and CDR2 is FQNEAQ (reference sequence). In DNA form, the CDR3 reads TGTGCCAGCAGCACCGGGACACCACATTTGGGGAACACCGGGGAGCTGTTTTTT. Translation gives CASSTGTPHLGNTGELFF.

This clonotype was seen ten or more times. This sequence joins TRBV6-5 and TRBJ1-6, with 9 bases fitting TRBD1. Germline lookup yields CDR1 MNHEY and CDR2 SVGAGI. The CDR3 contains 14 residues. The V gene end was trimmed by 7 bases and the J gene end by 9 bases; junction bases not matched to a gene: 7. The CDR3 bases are TGTGCCAGCACCCCCGGGACAGGGATTTCACCCCTCCACTTT. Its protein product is CASTPGTGISPLHF.

The CDR3: CASSPHEGRNTGELFF. The CDR3 region has the DNA TGCGCCAGCAGCCCTCATGAGGGAAGGAACACCGGGGAGCTGTTTTTT. The chain employs TRBV4-3 and TRBJ2-2, with D possibly TRBD2 on 5 matching bases. V was shortened by 4 bases and J by 1 base, with 13 bases between the two germline ends. Germline V CDR1 and CDR2: LGHNA, YSLEER. This CDR3 has 16 amino acids.

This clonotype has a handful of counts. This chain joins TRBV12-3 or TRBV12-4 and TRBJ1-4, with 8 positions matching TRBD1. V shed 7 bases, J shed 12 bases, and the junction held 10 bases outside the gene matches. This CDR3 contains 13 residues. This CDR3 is CASKRGTGEELFF. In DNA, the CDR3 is TGTGCCAGCAAGCGCGGGACAGGCGAAGAACTGTTTTTT.

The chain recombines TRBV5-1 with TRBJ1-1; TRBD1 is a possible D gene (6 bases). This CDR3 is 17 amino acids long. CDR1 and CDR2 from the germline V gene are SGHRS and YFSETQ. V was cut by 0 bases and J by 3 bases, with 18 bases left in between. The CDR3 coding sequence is TGCGCCAGCAGCTTGGAACCACACAGGGACGTGGACACTGAAGCTTTCTTT. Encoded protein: CASSLEPHRDVDTEAFF.

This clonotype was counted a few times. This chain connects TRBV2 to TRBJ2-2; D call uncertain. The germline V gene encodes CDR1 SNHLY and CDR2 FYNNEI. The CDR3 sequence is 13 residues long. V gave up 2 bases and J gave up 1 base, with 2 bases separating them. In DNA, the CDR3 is TGTGCCAGCAGTGAACAGAACACCGGGGAGCTGTTTTTT. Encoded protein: CASSEQNTGELFF.

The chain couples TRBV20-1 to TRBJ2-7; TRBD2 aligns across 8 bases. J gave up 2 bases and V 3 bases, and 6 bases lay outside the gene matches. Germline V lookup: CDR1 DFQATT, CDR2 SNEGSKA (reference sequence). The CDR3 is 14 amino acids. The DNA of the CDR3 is TGCAGTGCTAGGCGGGGGGACCGAGCCTACGAGCAGTACTTC. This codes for CSARRGDRAYEQYF.

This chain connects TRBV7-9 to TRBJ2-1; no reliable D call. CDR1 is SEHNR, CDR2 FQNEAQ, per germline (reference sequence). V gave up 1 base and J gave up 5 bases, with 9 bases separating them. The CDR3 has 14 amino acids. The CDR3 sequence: CASSLVLQHNEQFF. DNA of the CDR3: TGTGCCAGCAGCTTAGTGCTACAGCACAATGAGCAGTTCTTC.

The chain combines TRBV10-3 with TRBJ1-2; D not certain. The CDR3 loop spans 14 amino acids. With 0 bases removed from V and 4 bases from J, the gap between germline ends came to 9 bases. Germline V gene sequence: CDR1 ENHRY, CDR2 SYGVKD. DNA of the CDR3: TGTGCCATCAGTGAGTCGAGGTTGGCCTATGGCTACACCTTC. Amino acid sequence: CAISESRLAYGYTF.

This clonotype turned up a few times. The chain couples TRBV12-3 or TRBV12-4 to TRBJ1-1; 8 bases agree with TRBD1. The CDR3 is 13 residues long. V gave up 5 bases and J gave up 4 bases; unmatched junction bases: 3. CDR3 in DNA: TGTGCCAGCAGTAGTGACAGGGGCACTGAAGCTTTCTTT. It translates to CASSSDRGTEAFF.

In DNA form, the CDR3 reads TGTGCCAGCAGCTCAGCGTTTAGCGGATCCTACGAGCAGTACTTC. This gives the protein CASSSAFSGSYEQYF. The gene calls are TRBV7-9 and TRBJ2-7; D is perhaps TRBD2 (6 bases). Per germline, CDR1 SEHNR and CDR2 FQNEAQ (reference sequence). The CDR3 runs 15 residues. Between the trimmed V and J ends, which lost 4 bases and 1 base, there was a span of 14 bases. The full variable domain, in which reference TRBV7-9 and TRBJ2-7 provide the parts outside the CDR3, is DTGVSQNPRHKITKRGQNVTFRCDPISEHNRLYWYRQTLGQGPEFLTYFQNEAQLEKSRLLSDRFSAERPKGSFSTLEIQRTEQGDSAMYLCASSSAFSGSYEQYFGPGTRLTVT.

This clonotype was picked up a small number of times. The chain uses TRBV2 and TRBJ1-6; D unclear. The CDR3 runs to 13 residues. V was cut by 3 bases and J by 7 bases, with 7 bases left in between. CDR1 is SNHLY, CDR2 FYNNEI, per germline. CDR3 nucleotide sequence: TGTGCCAGCAGTGAGAACGGGAATTCACCCCTCCACTTT. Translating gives CASSENGNSPLHF.

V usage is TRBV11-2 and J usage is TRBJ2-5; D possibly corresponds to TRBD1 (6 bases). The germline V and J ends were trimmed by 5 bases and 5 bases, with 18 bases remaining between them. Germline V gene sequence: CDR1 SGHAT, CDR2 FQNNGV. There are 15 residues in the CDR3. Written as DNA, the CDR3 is TGTGCCAGCAGCCAAACAGGGTCCAACGGGGAGACCCAGTACTTC. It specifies CASSQTGSNGETQYF.